This T cell receptor (beta chain) stems from a study of blood T cell repertoires in COVID-19. Source study methods: Reference gene primer amplification gave estimated nucleated cell counts. Generated by immunoSEQ multiplex PCR, the TCRdb table keeps only in-frame clones and is missing some. V, J and clone size reflect that table, while D and trimming were determined from the DNA. The repertoire holds hundreds of thousands of clones, with roughly four fifths as singletons. The CDR3 totals 16 residues. The rearrangement links TRBV1 to TRBJ2-5; TRBD1 is the table's D call, not checked against the DNA. TRBV1 is a documented pseudogene. Sequencing was performed on peripheral blood. This clonotype originated in a woman of 80 years or more with acute or convalescent COVID-19. In nucleotides, the CDR3 is TGCACCAGCAGCCAAGATGGTGTTAGGGGGCTGGAGACCCAGTACTTC. This codes for CTSSQDGVRGLETQYF.